The rows below give T cell receptor beta chains drawn from one sample of a study of blood T cell repertoires in COVID-19. Libraries were prepared by immunoSEQ multiplex PCR; TCRdb keeps only in-frame clonotypes and omits some of them. Among about 340,000 clones listed, about 87% were seen once. Sequencing input: peripheral blood. The receptors originated from a woman aged 45 to 65 with COVID-19, enrolled during active disease. CDR3s include the opening cysteine and the closing phenylalanine or tryptophan. The D gene is left open where the match is weak. A row's size may be missing; if present it is once, few, many or a size class.

j_call	v_call	d_call	clone_size	cdr3_nt	cdr3_aa
TRBJ1-2	TRBV6-1	NA	NA	TGTGCCAGCAGTGAACTGTACAGGGCTAACTATGGCTACACCTTC	CASSELYRANYGYTF
TRBJ1-1	TRBV19	TRBD1	NA	TGTGCCAGTAGTCTAGGACAGGGGACAGCTGAAGCTTTCTTT	CASSLGQGTAEAFF
TRBJ2-3	TRBV19	TRBD1	once	TGTGCCAGTAGTATAGGCCGGGACAGGGTCTCAGATACGCAGTATTTT	CASSIGRDRVSDTQYF
TRBJ2-3	TRBV11-3	NA	NA	TGTGCCAGCAGCTGGATAGCGGCGAGGCCAGATACGCAGTATTTT	CASSWIAARPDTQYF
TRBJ2-1	TRBV7-2	NA	NA	TGTGCCAGCAGCCGGGATACTGGCTACAATGAGCAGTTCTTC	CASSRDTGYNEQFF
TRBJ2-2	TRBV11-2	TRBD2	NA	TGTGCCAGCAGCCCAGTCAGGACTAGCGGAACGAACACCGGGGAGCTGTTTTTT	CASSPVRTSGTNTGELFF
TRBJ1-3	TRBV15	NA	NA	TGTGCCACCAGCAGAGGACGGACTGCTGGAAACACCATATATTTT	CATSRGRTAGNTIYF
TRBJ2-7	TRBV2	NA	NA	TGTGCCAGCAAACGGCAGGGCCTTGTCTACGAGCAGTACTTC	CASKRQGLVYEQYF
TRBJ2-5	TRBV24-1	TRBD1	NA	TGTGCCACCAGCTCCGGGACAGGGTGGTGGGAGACCCAGTACTTC	CATSSGTGWWETQYF
TRBJ1-1	TRBV12-3/TRBV12-4	NA	NA	TGTGCCAGCAGGAATACAGCGAACACTGAAGCTTTCTTT	CASRNTANTEAFF
TRBJ2-5	TRBV18	TRBD2	NA	TGTGCCAGCTCACCTCCGGGGGGGCCGGGACTAGCATTCGCGGAGACCCAGTACTTC	CASSPPGGPGLAFAETQYF
TRBJ2-1	TRBV5-5	TRBD1	NA	TGTGCCAGCAGCTTGCGCGGACAGGGGGCCTCCTACAATGAGCAGTTCTTC	CASSLRGQGASYNEQFF
TRBJ1-2	TRBV4-1	NA	NA	TGCGCCAGCCGCTGGCGACAAACGCCTGGCTATGGCTACACCTTC	CASRWRQTPGYGYTF
TRBJ2-3	TRBV6-2/TRBV6-3	NA	NA	TGTGCCAGCAGTTACTCGGAGGCTTTAACAATAACGCAGTATTTT	CASSYSEALTITQYF
TRBJ1-5	TRBV1	NA	once	TGCACCAGCAGCCTATTCTGTAGACAGGGGGCCGCTAACTATAGCAATCAGCCCCAGCATTTT	CTSSLFCRQGAANYSNQPQHF
TRBJ2-2	TRBV7-2	TRBD1	NA	TGTGCCAGCTCGGACAGGGGGCGAAATGCCGGGGAGCTGTTTTTT	CASSDRGRNAGELFF
TRBJ1-5	TRBV19	NA	NA	TGTGCCAGTACCTCACTTTACACAGGCGTGGGGCTCGATAGCAATCAGCCCCAGCATTTT	CASTSLYTGVGLDSNQPQHF
TRBJ2-1	TRBV6-2/TRBV6-3	TRBD2	NA	TGTGCCAGCAGTTACGATGCTAGCGGGGCCTCTGGCGGTGAGCAGTTCTTC	CASSYDASGASGGEQFF
TRBJ1-1	TRBV18	NA	NA	TGTGCCAGCTCACTCCCCGGTGCGTTTGACACTGAAGCTTTCTTT	CASSLPGAFDTEAFF
TRBJ2-7	TRBV7-2	NA	NA	TGTGCCAGCAGCTTAGTTAGCTTTCTCGACGAGCAGTACTTC	CASSLVSFLDEQYF
TRBJ2-7	TRBV7-9	NA	NA	TGTGCCAGCAGCTCCCGGGGGGCGGGAGTAGGGGAGCAGTACTTC	CASSSRGAGVGEQYF
TRBJ1-5	TRBV21-1	NA	NA	TGTGCCAGCAGCAACCGGCCGAAGTACCGGGACAGGGTAAGCCAGCCCCAGCATTTT	CASSNRPKYRDRVSQPQHF
TRBJ2-7	TRBV11-2	NA	NA	TGTGCCAGCAGCTTAGCTAGTCGGTACGAGCAGTACTTC	CASSLASRYEQYF
TRBJ2-1	TRBV3-1/TRBV3-2	NA	NA	TGTGCCAGCAGCCAAGATCGGGGTTCTGGGTACAATGAGCAGTTCTTC	CASSQDRGSGYNEQFF
TRBJ1-5	TRBV5-1	TRBD1	NA	TGCGCCAGCAGCTTGGGGACAGGGAACAATCAGCCCCAGCATTTT	CASSLGTGNNQPQHF
TRBJ1-1	TRBV4-1	TRBD1	NA	TGCGCCAGCAGCCCAACAGGGGGCCGGATTATGAACACTGAAGCTTTCTTT	CASSPTGGRIMNTEAFF
TRBJ2-3	TRBV7-8	TRBD2	NA	TGTGCCAGCAGCCCGACTAGCGGGAGATTATCAGATACGCAGTATTTT	CASSPTSGRLSDTQYF